This T cell receptor (beta chain) was captured by sequencing in a study of control samples from healthy donors and cancer patients. Measured with immunoSEQ multiplex PCR; TCRdb has only the in-frame clones, and not every one. In the table there are some 130,000 clones, roughly 91% of which are singletons. In germline, CDR1 is DFQATT, CDR2 SNEGSKA (reference sequence). This CDR3 has 11 residues. Deletions cut 8 bases from V and 4 bases from J, with 11 bases between. The V gene is TRBV20-1, the J gene TRBJ1-1; D gene unclear. This clonotype was obtained from a man over 45 with head and neck cancer. The sequencing input was PBMCs. Here the CDR3 DNA reads TGCAGTCTAGCCGGTACCACTGAAGCTTTCTTT. It encodes CSLAGTTEAFF.